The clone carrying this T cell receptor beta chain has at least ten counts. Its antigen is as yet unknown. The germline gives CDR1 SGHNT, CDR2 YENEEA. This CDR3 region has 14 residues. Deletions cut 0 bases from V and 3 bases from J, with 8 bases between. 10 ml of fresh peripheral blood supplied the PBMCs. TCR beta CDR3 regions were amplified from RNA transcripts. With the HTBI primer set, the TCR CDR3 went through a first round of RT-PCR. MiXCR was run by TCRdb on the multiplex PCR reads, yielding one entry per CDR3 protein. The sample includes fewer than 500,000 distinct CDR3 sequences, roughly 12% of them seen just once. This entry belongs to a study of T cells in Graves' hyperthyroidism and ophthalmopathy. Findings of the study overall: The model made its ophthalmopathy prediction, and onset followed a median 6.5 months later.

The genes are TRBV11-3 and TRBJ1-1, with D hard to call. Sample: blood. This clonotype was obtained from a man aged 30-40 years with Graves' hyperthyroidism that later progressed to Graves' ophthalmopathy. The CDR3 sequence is CASSLESLDTEAFF. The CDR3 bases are TGTGCCAGCAGCTTAGAGAGCCTGGACACTGAAGCTTTCTTT.